This T cell receptor (beta chain) was obtained from a study of cytomegalovirus exposure and HLA in healthy donors. A remark on this clone: Its antigen is undetermined.

Looked up from germline, CDR1 is SGHTA and CDR2 is FQGTGA. The length of the CDR3 is 15 residues. J lost 11 bases, V lost 4 bases, and 11 bases had no gene match. The PCR contained 60 Vbeta and 13 Jbeta primers. Measured with immunoSEQ multiplex PCR; TCRdb has only the in-frame clones, and not every one. The sample holds some 140,000 clones; 79% are singletons and the top ten take approximately 0.97%. Study findings and constraints: Several of the most significant clusters appeared linked to common viral pathogens, based on a later analysis. TCR sequences were mostly rare, though some public TCRs occurred in many donors.

This chain joins TRBV7-3 and TRBJ2-3, with TRBD2 matching 11 bases. Sequencing used PBMCs. The source of this sequence is a man aged 18 to 29 in good health and CMV-seronegative. The CDR3, as DNA: TGTGCCAGCAGCTCGGGTGGTAGCGGGGGGGCGAGGCAGTATTTT. Encoded protein: CASSSGGSGGARQYF.